This is a list of T cell receptor beta chains from one sample in a study of technical replicates of blood from four donors. TCRdb's copy holds only in-frame clones and misses some; the assay was immunoSEQ multiplex PCR. Of some 64,000 clones listed, about 91% are singletons. The sequenced material came from PBMCs. These receptors were obtained from a human donor in good health. Some clones in this sample may be carry-over from other donors' samples. Each CDR3 is given with its conserved first and last residue. The D gene is left open where the match is weak. Only some rows state a clone size, as once, few, many or a class for expanded clones.

clone size: -; D gene: -; V gene: TRBV4-1; J gene: TRBJ2-7; CDR3 protein: CASSQEGTFSYEQYF; CDR3 DNA: TGCGCCAGCAGCCAAGAGGGGACTTTCTCCTACGAGCAGTACTTC
clone size: -; D gene: TRBD1; V gene: TRBV7-2; J gene: TRBJ1-4; CDR3 protein: CASSSNRGGEKLFF; CDR3 DNA: TGTGCCAGCAGCTCTAACAGGGGCGGTGAAAAACTGTTTTTT
clone size: -; D gene: -; V gene: TRBV5-1; J gene: TRBJ2-5; CDR3 protein: CASSRDSQETQYF; CDR3 DNA: TGCGCCAGCAGCCGGGACTCTCAAGAGACCCAGTACTTC
clone size: -; D gene: TRBD2; V gene: TRBV5-1; J gene: TRBJ2-1; CDR3 protein: CASSTRGGFYNEQFF; CDR3 DNA: TGCGCCAGCAGCACTCGCGGGGGGTTCTACAATGAGCAGTTCTTC
clone size: -; D gene: -; V gene: TRBV5-1; J gene: TRBJ2-3; CDR3 protein: CASSLAGPDTQYF; CDR3 DNA: TGCGCCAGCAGCTTGGCAGGGCCAGATACGCAGTATTTT
clone size: -; D gene: -; V gene: TRBV5-1; J gene: TRBJ2-1; CDR3 protein: CASSLATTPYNEQFF; CDR3 DNA: TGCGCCAGCAGCCTTGCCACTACACCCTACAATGAGCAGTTCTTC
clone size: -; D gene: -; V gene: TRBV9; J gene: TRBJ2-2; CDR3 protein: CASSVGGTLNTGELFF; CDR3 DNA: TGTGCCAGCAGCGTGGGGGGGACACTAAACACCGGGGAGCTGTTTTTT
clone size: -; D gene: TRBD1; V gene: TRBV7-2; J gene: TRBJ1-1; CDR3 protein: CASRDRGLGTEAFF; CDR3 DNA: TGTGCCAGCAGGGACAGGGGTCTGGGCACTGAAGCTTTCTTT
clone size: -; D gene: -; V gene: TRBV10-3; J gene: TRBJ1-2; CDR3 protein: CAISDMGLDGYTF; CDR3 DNA: TGTGCCATCAGTGATATGGGACTGGATGGCTACACCTTC
clone size: -; D gene: -; V gene: TRBV11-2; J gene: TRBJ1-6; CDR3 protein: CASSFRGNSPLHF; CDR3 DNA: TGTGCCAGCAGCTTTCGCGGCAATTCACCCCTCCACTTT
clone size: once; D gene: -; V gene: TRBV12-5; J gene: TRBJ2-7; CDR3 protein: CASGFLAPTGPVDKGGKYYEQYF; CDR3 DNA: TGTGCTAGTGGTTTCCTTGCCCCGACCGGGCCAGTTGACAAGGGGGGGAAATACTACGAGCAGTACTTC
clone size: -; D gene: TRBD1; V gene: TRBV4-3; J gene: TRBJ1-2; CDR3 protein: CASSLTGQGHGYTF; CDR3 DNA: TGCGCCAGCAGCTTAACCGGACAGGGTCATGGCTACACCTTC
clone size: -; D gene: TRBD1; V gene: TRBV5-1; J gene: TRBJ1-1; CDR3 protein: CASSINRGEAFF; CDR3 DNA: TGCGCCAGCAGCATCAACAGGGGAGAAGCTTTCTTT
clone size: -; D gene: TRBD1; V gene: TRBV5-1; J gene: TRBJ1-1; CDR3 protein: CASRDPKTGGGGTEAFF; CDR3 DNA: TGCGCCAGCAGGGATCCGAAAACAGGGGGCGGTGGGACTGAAGCTTTCTTT
clone size: -; D gene: TRBD1; V gene: TRBV7-9; J gene: TRBJ2-7; CDR3 protein: CASSLETGGFSYEQYF; CDR3 DNA: TGTGCCAGCAGTTTAGAGACAGGGGGTTTCTCCTACGAGCAGTACTTC
clone size: -; D gene: -; V gene: TRBV10-1; J gene: TRBJ2-1; CDR3 protein: CASITEHRSGYNEQFF; CDR3 DNA: TGCGCCAGCATCACCGAACACCGGTCAGGGTACAATGAGCAGTTCTTC
clone size: -; D gene: TRBD2; V gene: TRBV4-1; J gene: TRBJ2-7; CDR3 protein: CASSQDKGGRAYEQYF; CDR3 DNA: TGCGCCAGCAGCCAAGATAAGGGCGGGAGGGCCTACGAGCAGTACTTC